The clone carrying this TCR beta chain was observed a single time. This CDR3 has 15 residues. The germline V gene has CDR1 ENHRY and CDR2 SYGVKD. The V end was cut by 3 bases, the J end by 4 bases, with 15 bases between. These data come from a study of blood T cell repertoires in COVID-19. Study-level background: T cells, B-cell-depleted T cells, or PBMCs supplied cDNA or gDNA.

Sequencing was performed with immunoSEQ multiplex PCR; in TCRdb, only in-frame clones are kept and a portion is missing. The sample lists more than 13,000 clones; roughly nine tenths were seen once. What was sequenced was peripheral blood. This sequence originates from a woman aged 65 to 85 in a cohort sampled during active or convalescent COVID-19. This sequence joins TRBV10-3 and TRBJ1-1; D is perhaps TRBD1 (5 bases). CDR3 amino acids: CAISEPWRGATEAFF. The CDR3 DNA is TGTGCCATCAGTGAACCGTGGAGGGGAGCCACTGAAGCTTTCTTT.